This note documents a single TCR beta chain sequence. Sequencing used immunoSEQ multiplex PCR; TCRdb keeps in-frame clones, though not all of them. Altogether about 200,000 clones are present, roughly nine tenths being singletons, with the ten largest covering 2.2%. CDR3 length: 15 residues. V shed 1 base and J shed 0 bases, with 7 bases lying between them. Germline V lookup: CDR1 SGHRS, CDR2 YFSETQ. The source of the sample is a study of blood T cell repertoires in COVID-19. The receptor's source is a woman aged 50 to 60 with acute or convalescent COVID-19. This sequence joins TRBV5-1 and TRBJ2-2; D unresolved. Material: peripheral blood. The DNA for the CDR3 is TGCGCCAGCAGCTTGAGCAGCGCGAACACCGGGGAGCTGTTTTTT. This codes for CASSLSSANTGELFF.